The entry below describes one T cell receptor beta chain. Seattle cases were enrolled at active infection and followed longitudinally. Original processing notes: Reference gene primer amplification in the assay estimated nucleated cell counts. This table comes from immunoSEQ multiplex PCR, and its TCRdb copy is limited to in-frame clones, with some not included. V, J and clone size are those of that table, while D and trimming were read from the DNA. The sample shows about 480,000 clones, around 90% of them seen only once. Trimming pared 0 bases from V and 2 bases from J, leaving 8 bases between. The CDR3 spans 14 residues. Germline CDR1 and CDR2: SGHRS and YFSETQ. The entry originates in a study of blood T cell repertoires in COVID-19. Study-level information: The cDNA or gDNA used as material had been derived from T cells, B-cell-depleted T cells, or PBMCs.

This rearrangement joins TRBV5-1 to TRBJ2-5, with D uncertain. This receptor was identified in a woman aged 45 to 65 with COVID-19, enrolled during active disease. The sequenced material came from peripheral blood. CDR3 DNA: TGCGCCAGCAGCTTGGGGCAGAATCAAGAGACCCAGTACTTC. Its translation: CASSLGQNQETQYF.